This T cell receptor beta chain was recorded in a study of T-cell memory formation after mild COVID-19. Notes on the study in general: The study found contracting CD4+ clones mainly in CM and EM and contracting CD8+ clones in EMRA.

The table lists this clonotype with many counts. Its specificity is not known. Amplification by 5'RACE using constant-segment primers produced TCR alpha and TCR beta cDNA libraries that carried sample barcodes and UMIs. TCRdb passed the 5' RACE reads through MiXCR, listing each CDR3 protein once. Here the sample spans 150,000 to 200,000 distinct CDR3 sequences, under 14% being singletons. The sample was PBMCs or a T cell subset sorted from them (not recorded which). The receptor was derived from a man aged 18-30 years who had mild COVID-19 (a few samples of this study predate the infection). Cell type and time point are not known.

CDR3 loop: CASSQVTGARETQYF. The CDR3 coding sequence is TGCGCCAGCAGCCAGGTGACAGGGGCAAGGGAGACCCAGTACTTC. The genes are TRBV4-3 and TRBJ2-5; the match to TRBD1 covers 8 bases. CDR1 LGHNA and CDR2 YSLEER come from the germline V gene. Unmatched junction bases numbered 8, after V lost 3 bases and J lost 5 bases. CDR3 length: 15 amino acids.